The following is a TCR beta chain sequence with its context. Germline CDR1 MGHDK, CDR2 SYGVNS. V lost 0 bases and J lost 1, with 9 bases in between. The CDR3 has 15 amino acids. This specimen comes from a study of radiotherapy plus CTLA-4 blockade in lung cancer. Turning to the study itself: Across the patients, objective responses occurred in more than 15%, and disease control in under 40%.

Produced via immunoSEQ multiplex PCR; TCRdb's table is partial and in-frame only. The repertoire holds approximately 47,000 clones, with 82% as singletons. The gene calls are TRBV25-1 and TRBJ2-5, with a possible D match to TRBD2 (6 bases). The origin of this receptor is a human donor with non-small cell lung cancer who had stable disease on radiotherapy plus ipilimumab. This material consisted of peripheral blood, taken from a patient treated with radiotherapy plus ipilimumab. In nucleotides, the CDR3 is TGTGCCAGCAGTGAATACGGGGGAACCCAAGAGACCCAGTACTTC. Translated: CASSEYGGTQETQYF. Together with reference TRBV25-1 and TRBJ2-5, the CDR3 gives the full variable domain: EADIYQTPRYLVIGTGKKITLECSQTMGHDKMYWYQQDPGMELHLIHYSYGVNSTEKGDLSSESTVSRIRTEHFPLTLESARPSHTSQYLCASSEYGGTQETQYFGPGTRLLVL.